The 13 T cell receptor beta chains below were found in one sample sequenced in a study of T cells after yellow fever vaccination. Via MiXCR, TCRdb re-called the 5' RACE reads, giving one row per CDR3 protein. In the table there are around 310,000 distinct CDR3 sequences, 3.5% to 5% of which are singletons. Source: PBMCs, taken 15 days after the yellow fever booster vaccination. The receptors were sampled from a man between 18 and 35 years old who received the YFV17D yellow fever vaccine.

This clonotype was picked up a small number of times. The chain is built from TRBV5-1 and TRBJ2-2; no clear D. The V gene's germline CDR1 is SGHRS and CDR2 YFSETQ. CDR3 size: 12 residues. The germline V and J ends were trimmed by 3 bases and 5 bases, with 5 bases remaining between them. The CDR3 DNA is TGCGCCAGCAGCTGGGATACCGGGGAGCTGTTTTTT. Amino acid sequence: CASSWDTGELFF.

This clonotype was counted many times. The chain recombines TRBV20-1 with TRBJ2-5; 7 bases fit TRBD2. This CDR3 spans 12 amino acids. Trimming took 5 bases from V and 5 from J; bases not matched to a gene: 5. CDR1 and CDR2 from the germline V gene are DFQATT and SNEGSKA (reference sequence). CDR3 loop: CSAELARETQYF. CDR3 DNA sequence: TGCAGTGCTGAACTAGCGCGGGAGACCCAGTACTTC.

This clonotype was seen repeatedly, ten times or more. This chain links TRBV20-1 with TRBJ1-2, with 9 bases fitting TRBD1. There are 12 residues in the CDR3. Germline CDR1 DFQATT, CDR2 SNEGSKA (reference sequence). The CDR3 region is CSEPGQGYGYTF. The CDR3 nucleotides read TGCAGCGAACCGGGACAGGGTTATGGCTACACCTTC.

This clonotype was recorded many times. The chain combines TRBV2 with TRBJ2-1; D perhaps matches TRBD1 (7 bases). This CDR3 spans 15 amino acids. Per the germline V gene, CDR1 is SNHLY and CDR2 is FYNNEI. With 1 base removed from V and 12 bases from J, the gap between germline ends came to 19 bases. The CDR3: CASSEGLQGLSGQFF. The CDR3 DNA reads TGTGCCAGCAGTGAAGGTCTACAGGGGCTTAGCGGGCAGTTCTTC.

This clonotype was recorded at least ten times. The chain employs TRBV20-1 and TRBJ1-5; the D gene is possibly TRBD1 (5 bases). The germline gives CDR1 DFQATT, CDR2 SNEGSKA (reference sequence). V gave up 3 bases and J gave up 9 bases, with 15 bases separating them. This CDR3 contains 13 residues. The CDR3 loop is CSARETVKPPQHF. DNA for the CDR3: TGCAGTGCTAGGGAGACAGTTAAGCCGCCCCAGCATTTT.

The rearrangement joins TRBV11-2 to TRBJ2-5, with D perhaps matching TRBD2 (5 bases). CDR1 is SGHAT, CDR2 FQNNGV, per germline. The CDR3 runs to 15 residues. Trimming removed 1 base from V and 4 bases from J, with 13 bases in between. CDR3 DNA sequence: TGTGCCAGCAGCTTAGTCCGGGGAAGTACAGAGACCCAGTACTTC. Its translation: CASSLVRGSTETQYF.

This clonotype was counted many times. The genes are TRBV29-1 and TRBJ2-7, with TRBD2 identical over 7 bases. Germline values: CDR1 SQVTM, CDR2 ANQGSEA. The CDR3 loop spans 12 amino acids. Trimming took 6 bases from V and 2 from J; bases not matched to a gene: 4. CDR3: CSVERGPYEQYF. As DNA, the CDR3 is TGCAGCGTGGAGCGGGGTCCCTACGAGCAGTACTTC.

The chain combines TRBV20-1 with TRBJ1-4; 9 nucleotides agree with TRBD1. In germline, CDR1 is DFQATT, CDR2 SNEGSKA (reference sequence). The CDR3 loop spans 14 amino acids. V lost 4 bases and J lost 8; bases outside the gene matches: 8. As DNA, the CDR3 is TGCAGTGCTACACCGGGACAGGGTTGGGAAAAACTGTTTTTT. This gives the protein CSATPGQGWEKLFF.

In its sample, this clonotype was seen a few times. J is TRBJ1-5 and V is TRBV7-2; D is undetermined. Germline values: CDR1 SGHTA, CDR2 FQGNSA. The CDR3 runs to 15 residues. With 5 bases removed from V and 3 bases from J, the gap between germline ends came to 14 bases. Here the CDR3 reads CASSPGLFDNQPQHF. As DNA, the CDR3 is TGTGCCAGCAGCCCAGGACTTTTTGACAATCAGCCCCAGCATTTT.

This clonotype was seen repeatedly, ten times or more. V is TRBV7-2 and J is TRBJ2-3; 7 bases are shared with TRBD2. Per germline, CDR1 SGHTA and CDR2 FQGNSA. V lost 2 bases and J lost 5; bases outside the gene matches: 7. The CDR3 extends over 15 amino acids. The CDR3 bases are TGTGCCAGCAGCTTAACTAGCGCCAAAGAAGATACGCAGTATTTT. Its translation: CASSLTSAKEDTQYF.

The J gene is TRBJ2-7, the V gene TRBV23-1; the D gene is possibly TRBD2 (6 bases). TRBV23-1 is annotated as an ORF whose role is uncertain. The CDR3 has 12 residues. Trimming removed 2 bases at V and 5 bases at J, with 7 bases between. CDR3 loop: CASSQGEDEQYF. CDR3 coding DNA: TGCGCCAGCAGTCAAGGGGAGGACGAGCAGTACTTC.

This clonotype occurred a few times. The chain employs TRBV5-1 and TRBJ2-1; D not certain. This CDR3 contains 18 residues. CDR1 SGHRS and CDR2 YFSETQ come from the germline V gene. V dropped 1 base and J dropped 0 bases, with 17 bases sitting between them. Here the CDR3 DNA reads TGCGCCAGCAGCTTGTATTCTAGTCCCAAAAGCTCCTACAATGAGCAGTTCTTC. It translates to CASSLYSSPKSSYNEQFF. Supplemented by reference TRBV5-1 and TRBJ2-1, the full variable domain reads KAGVTQTPRYLIKTRGQQVTLSCSPISGHRSVSWYQQTPGQGLQFLFEYFSETQRNKGNFPGRFSGRQFSNSRSEMNVSTLELGDSALYLCASSLYSSPKSSYNEQFFGPGTRLTVL.

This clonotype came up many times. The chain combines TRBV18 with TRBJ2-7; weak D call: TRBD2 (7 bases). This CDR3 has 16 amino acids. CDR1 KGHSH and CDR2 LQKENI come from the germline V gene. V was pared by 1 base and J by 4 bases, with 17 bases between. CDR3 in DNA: TGTGCCAGCTCACCACAGGGGGGGGCCACGTGGTACGAGCAGTACTTC. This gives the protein CASSPQGGATWYEQYF.